This TCR beta chain was observed in a study of T cell repertoires in cytomegalovirus infection. Germline-derived CDR1 and CDR2 are SGHDT and YYEEEE. V was cut by 4 bases and J by 2 bases, with 13 bases left in between. The CDR3 is 15 amino acids. MiXCR, applied by TCRdb to the reads, yields one record per CDR3 protein. The sample carries about 400,000 distinct CDR3 sequences, about 32% recorded once. Note on this clonotype: Its antigen is unidentified.

The source material was cultured PBMCs, sampled from culture after CMV antigen stimulation. The chain links TRBV5-6 to TRBJ2-1; tentatively, D is TRBD1 (6 bases). This TCR derives from a human donor in good health (CMV status not recorded). Some clones in this sample may be carry-over from other donors' samples. CDR3 bases: TGTGCCAGCAGCGATACGGGACACACCTACAATGAGCAGTTCTTC. Translation gives CASSDTGHTYNEQFF.